This T cell receptor (beta chain) is from a study of glioma-infiltrating T cells. This clonotype occurred a few times. Using RNA template, CDR3s of TCR alpha and beta were amplified with iRepertoire arm-PCR. MiXCR was run by TCRdb on the multiplex PCR reads, yielding one entry per CDR3 protein. The table has around 150,000 distinct CDR3 sequences, approximately 39% seen once; the top ten hold over 15%. This CDR3 spans 15 amino acids. CDR1 is MNHNS and CDR2 is SASEGT in the germline V gene. The ends lost 6 bases at V and 3 bases at J; junction bases unmatched: 8. This sequence joins TRBV6-1 and TRBJ1-5, with 7 bases identical to TRBD1. The sequence was collected from a human donor with low-grade glioma or glioblastoma, undergoing nonglioma brain surgery, or in good health (not recorded which). The sequencing input was glioma tissue, nonneoplastic brain tissue, or PBMCs (not recorded which). The CDR3 loop is CASSKDRAHNQPQHF. Written as DNA, the CDR3 is TGTGCCAGCAGCAAAGACAGGGCCCACAATCAGCCCCAGCATTTT.